These 6 T cell receptor beta chains came from one sample sequenced in a study of blood T cell repertoires in COVID-19. The data were produced by immunoSEQ multiplex PCR, yet TCRdb's version contains in-frame clones alone and is incomplete. The sample lists some 390,000 clones, around 87% occurring once. Sequencing was carried out using PBMCs or T cells enriched from blood (not recorded which). These receptors all stem from a man aged 25-40 years who had recovered from COVID-19.

The genes are TRBV5-6 and TRBJ1-5, with TRBD1 identical over 11 bases. V lost 4 bases, J lost 5 bases, and 8 bases stayed unmatched. CDR1 and CDR2 from the germline V gene are SGHDT and YYEEEE. The CDR3 runs to 16 residues. The CDR3 bases are TGTGCCAGCAGCACTCACTGGGACAGGGGGGATCAGCCCCAGCATTTT. Protein product: CASSTHWDRGDQPQHF.

The genes are TRBV28 and TRBJ2-7; D is unresolved. V lost 4 bases to trimming and J lost 0 bases, with 10 bases between them. CDR1 MDHEN and CDR2 SYDVKM come from the germline V gene. The CDR3 is made up of 14 amino acids. CDR3 bases: TGTGCCAGCAGTTCTTGGCTAGACTCCTACGAGCAGTACTTC. Protein: CASSSWLDSYEQYF.

CDR3: CASSIDLAHPYEQYF. The CDR3 nucleotides are TGTGCCAGTAGTATAGATCTTGCGCACCCCTACGAGCAGTACTTC. This sequence joins TRBV19 and TRBJ2-7; D is unresolved. This CDR3 is 15 amino acids long. The V gene's germline CDR1 is LNHDA and CDR2 SQIVND (reference sequence). The V end lost 0 bases, the J end lost 2 bases, and 11 bases lay between the germline ends.

The rearrangement links TRBV2 to TRBJ2-2; 9 nucleotides match TRBD1. CDR3 length: 16 residues. V shed 6 bases and J 5 bases; nucleotides not matched to a gene: 10. CDR1 is SNHLY and CDR2 is FYNNEI in the germline V gene. The chain's CDR3 is CASRGTGGDRTGELFF. The DNA for the CDR3 is TGTGCCAGCAGGGGTACAGGGGGCGATCGGACCGGGGAGCTGTTTTTT. The full variable domain, in which reference TRBV2 and TRBJ2-2 provide the parts outside the CDR3, is EPEVTQTPSHQVTQMGQEVILRCVPISNHLYFYWYRQILGQKVEFLVSFYNNEISEKSEIFDDQFSVERPDGSNFTLKIRSTKLEDSAMYFCASRGTGGDRTGELFFGEGSRLTVL.

V and J are TRBV19 and TRBJ1-3; TRBD1 matches at 9 bases. This CDR3 has 14 residues. The ends lost 7 bases at V and 3 bases at J; junction bases unmatched: 4. From germline, CDR1 is LNHDA and CDR2 SQIVND (reference sequence). For the CDR3, the DNA is TGTGCCAGTATAACGGACAGGGGTGGAAACACCATATATTTT. Encoded protein: CASITDRGGNTIYF. The complete variable domain, with remaining parts taken from reference TRBV19 and TRBJ1-3, reads DGGITQSPKYLFRKEGQNVTLSCEQNLNHDAMYWYRQDPGQGLRLIYYSQIVNDFQKGDIAEGYSVSREKKESFPLTVTSAQKNPTAFYLCASITDRGGNTIYFGEGSWLTVV.

The V and J genes are TRBV5-1 and TRBJ1-1; D possibly corresponds to TRBD1 (5 bases). CDR3 size: 14 residues. CDR1 SGHRS and CDR2 YFSETQ come from the germline V gene. V lost 3 bases to trimming and J lost 4 bases, with 13 bases between them. The CDR3: CASSWGDMRTEAFF. The CDR3 DNA follows: TGCGCCAGCAGCTGGGGCGACATGCGCACTGAAGCTTTCTTT.